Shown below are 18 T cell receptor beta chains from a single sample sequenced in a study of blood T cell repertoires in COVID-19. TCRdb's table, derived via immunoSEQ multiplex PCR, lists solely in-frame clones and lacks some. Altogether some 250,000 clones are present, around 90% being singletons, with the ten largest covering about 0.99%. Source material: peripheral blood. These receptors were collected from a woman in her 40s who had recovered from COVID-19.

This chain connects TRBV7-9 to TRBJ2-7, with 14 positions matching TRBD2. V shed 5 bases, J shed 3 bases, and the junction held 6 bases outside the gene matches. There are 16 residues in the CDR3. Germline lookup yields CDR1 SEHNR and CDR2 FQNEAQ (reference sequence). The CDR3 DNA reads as TGTGCCAGCAGCCCGACTAGCGGGAGGGACCTCTACGAGCAGTACTTC. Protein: CASSPTSGRDLYEQYF. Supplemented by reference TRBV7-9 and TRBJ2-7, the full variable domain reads DTGVSQNPRHKITKRGQNVTFRCDPISEHNRLYWYRQTLGQGPEFLTYFQNEAQLEKSRLLSDRFSAERPKGSFSTLEIQRTEQGDSAMYLCASSPTSGRDLYEQYFGPGTRLTVT.

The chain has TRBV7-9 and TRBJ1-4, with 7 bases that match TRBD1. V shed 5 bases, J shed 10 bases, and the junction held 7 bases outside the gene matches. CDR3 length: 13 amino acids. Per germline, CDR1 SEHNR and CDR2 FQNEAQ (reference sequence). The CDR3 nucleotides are TGTGCCAGCAGCCTGACAGGGCCCGGAAAACTGTTTTTT. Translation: CASSLTGPGKLFF.

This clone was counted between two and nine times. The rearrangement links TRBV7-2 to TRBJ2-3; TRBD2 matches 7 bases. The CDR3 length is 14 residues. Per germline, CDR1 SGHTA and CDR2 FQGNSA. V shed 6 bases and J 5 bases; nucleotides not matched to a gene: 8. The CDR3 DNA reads TGTGCCAGCAGACCTAGCGGAGGGGTAGATACGCAGTATTTT. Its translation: CASRPSGGVDTQYF.

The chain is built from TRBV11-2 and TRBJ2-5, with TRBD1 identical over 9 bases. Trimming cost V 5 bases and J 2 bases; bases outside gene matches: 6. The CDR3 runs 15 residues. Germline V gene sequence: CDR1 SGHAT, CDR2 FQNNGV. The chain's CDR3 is CASSPGDRDQETQYF. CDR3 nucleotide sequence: TGTGCCAGCAGCCCCGGGGACAGGGATCAAGAGACCCAGTACTTC. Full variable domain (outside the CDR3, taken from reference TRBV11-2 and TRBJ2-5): EAGVAQSPRYKIIEKRQSVAFWCNPISGHATLYWYQQILGQGPKLLIQFQNNGVVDDSQLPKDRFSAERLKGVDSTLKIQPAKLEDSAVYLCASSPGDRDQETQYFGPGTRLLVL.

CDR3: CASSFSGREGEQYF. CDR3 in DNA: TGTGCCAGCAGCTTTTCCGGTCGGGAGGGCGAGCAGTACTTC. The chain is built from TRBV7-2 and TRBJ2-7, with TRBD2 identical over 8 bases. Germline-derived CDR1 and CDR2 are SGHTA and FQGNSA. The CDR3 sequence is 14 residues long. V lost 3 bases to trimming and J lost 6 bases; unmatched junction nucleotides: 7.

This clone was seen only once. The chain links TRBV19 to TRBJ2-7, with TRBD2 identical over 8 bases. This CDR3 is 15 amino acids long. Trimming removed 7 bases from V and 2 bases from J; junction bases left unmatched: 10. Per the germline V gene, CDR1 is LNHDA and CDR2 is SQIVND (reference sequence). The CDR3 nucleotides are TGTGCCAGTACCCCACGGGTTAGCGGGGCCTACGAGCAGTACTTC. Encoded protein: CASTPRVSGAYEQYF.

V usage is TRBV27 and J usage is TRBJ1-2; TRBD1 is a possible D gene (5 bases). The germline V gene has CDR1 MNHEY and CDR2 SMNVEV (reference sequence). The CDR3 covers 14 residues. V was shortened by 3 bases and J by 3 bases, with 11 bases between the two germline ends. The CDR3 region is CASSFGQGDYGYTF. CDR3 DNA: TGTGCCAGCAGTTTTGGGCAAGGGGACTATGGCTACACCTTC.

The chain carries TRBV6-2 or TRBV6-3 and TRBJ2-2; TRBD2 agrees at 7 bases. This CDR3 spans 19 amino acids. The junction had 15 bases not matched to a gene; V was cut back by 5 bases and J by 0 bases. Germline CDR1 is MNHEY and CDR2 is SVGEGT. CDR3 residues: CASSTAGPGGGPNTGELFF. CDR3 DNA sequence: TGTGCCAGCAGTACAGCCGGGCCGGGGGGAGGACCGAACACCGGGGAGCTGTTTTTT.

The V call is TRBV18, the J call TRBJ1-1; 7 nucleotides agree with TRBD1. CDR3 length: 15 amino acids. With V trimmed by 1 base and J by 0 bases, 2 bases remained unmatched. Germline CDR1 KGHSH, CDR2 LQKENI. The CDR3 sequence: CASSPQGALNTEAFF. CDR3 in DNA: TGTGCCAGCTCACCACAGGGGGCCCTGAACACTGAAGCTTTCTTT.

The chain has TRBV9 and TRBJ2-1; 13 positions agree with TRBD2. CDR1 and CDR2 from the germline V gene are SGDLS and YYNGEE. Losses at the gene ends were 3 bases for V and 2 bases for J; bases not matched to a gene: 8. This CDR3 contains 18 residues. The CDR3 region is CASSAGTSGNDPYNEQFF. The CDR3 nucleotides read TGTGCCAGCAGCGCCGGGACTAGCGGGAACGATCCCTACAATGAGCAGTTCTTC.

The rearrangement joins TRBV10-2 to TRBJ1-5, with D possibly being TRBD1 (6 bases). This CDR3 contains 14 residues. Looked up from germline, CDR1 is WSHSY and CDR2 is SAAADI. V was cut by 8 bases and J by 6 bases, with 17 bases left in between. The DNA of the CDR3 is TGCGCCAGCTGGAAGGGGGGGTTGGGTCAGCCCCAGCATTTT. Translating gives CASWKGGLGQPQHF.

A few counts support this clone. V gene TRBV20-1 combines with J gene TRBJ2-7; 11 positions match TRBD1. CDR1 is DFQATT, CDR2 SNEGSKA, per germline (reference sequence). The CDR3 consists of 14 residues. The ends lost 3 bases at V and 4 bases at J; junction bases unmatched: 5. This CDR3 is CSASGGTGGYEQYF. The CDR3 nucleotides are TGCAGTGCTAGTGGGGGGACAGGGGGTTACGAGCAGTACTTC.

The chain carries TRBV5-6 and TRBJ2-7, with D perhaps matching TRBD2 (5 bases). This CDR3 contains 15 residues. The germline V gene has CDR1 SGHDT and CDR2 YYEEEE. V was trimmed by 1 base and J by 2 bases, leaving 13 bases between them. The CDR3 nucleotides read TGTGCCAGCAGCTTGAGGAGGTTCGGGGCCTACGAGCAGTACTTC. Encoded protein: CASSLRRFGAYEQYF.

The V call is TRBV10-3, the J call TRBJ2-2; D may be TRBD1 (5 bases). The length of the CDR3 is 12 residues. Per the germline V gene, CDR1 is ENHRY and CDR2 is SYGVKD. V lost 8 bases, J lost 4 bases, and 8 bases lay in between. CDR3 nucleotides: TGTGCCATCCAGGGTGCCACCGGGGAGCTGTTTTTT. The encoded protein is CAIQGATGELFF.

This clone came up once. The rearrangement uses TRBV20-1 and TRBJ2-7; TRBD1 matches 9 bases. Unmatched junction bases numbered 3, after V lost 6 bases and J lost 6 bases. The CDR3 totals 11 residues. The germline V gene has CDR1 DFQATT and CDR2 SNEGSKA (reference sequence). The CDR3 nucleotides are TGCAGTGCCACAGGGGGCGGCGAGCAGTACTTC. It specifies CSATGGGEQYF.

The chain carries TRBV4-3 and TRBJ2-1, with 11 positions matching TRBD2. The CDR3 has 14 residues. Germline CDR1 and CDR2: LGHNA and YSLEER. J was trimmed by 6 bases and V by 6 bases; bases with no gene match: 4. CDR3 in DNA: TGCGCCAGCAGGGGTAGCGGGAGGGCCAATGAGCAGTTCTTC. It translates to CASRGSGRANEQFF.

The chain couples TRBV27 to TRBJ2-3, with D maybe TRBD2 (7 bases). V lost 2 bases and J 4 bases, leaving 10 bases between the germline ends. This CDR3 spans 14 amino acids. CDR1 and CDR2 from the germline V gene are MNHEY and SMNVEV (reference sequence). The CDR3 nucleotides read TGTGCCAGCAGTTTAGGGGGGGCCCCAGATACGCAGTATTTT. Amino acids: CASSLGGAPDTQYF.

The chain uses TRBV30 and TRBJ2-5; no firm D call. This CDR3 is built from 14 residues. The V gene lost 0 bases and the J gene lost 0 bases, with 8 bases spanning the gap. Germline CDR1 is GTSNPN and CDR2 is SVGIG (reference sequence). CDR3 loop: CAWSVRRHQETQYF. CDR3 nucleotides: TGTGCCTGGAGTGTACGGCGGCACCAAGAGACCCAGTACTTC.